Listed here are 5 T cell receptor beta chains from one sample, sequenced in a study of blood T cell repertoires in COVID-19. TCRdb's copy holds only in-frame clones and misses some; the assay was immunoSEQ multiplex PCR. The table has about 210,000 clones, around four fifths seen once; the top ten hold 7% to 10%. Sequenced: peripheral blood. The receptors were gathered from a woman aged 50 to 60 with acute or convalescent COVID-19.

The V call is TRBV29-1, the J call TRBJ1-4; no clear D. V lost 6 bases and J lost 8, with 19 bases in between. Germline V lookup: CDR1 SQVTM, CDR2 ANQGSEA. The CDR3 has 14 residues. This CDR3 reads CSVPPSPPGEKLFF. CDR3 bases: TGCAGCGTACCACCCAGTCCCCCCGGGGAAAAACTGTTTTTT.

The rearrangement links TRBV6-5 to TRBJ1-1; TRBD1 matches at 7 bases. The germline V gene encodes CDR1 MNHEY and CDR2 SVGAGI. The CDR3 length is 15 residues. After removal of 4 bases from V and 4 bases from J, the junction contained 9 bases not matched to a gene. This CDR3 reads CASSSPDQGVTEAFF. For the CDR3, the DNA is TGTGCCAGCAGTTCCCCGGACCAGGGGGTCACTGAAGCTTTCTTT.

J is TRBJ2-7 and V is TRBV3-1 (or the pseudogene TRBV3-2), with D tentatively TRBD2 (5 bases). This CDR3 spans 17 amino acids. Trimming took 4 bases from V and 0 from J, leaving 19 bases between them. The germline gives CDR1 LGHDT, CDR2 YNNKEL (reference sequence). In DNA form, the CDR3 reads TGTGCCAGCAGCCGAACGGTCCGGGAACCGAGCTCCTACGAGCAGTACTTC. This codes for CASSRTVREPSSYEQYF.

The gene calls are TRBV29-1 and TRBJ2-7; 8 bases align to TRBD2. The ends lost 4 bases at V and 6 bases at J; junction bases unmatched: 8. Germline lookup yields CDR1 SQVTM and CDR2 ANQGSEA. The CDR3 extends over 13 amino acids. DNA of the CDR3: TGCAGCGTTGGGGGCGGGACTAGTCGCGAGCAGTACTTC. Protein product: CSVGGGTSREQYF.

The V gene is TRBV19, the J gene TRBJ1-1, with D maybe TRBD1 (6 bases). The V and J ends lost 6 bases and 3 bases respectively, with 17 bases between them. This CDR3 spans 15 amino acids. Germline V gene sequence: CDR1 LNHDA, CDR2 SQIVND (reference sequence). As DNA, the CDR3 is TGTGCCAGTAGACCTAAACAGGGCTGGGACACTGAAGCTTTCTTT. Protein: CASRPKQGWDTEAFF.